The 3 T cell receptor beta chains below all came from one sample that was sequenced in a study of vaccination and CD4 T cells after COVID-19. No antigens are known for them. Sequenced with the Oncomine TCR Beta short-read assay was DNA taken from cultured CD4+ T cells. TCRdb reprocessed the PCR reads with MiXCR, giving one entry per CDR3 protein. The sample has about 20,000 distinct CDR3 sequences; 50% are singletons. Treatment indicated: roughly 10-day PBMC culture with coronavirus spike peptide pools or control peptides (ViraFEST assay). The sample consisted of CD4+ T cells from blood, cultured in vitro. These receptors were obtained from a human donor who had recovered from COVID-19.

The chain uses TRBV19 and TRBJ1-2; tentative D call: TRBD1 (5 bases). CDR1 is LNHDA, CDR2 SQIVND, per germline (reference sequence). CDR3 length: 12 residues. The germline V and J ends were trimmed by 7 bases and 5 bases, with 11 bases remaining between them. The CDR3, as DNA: TGTGCCAGTACAGGAGGGGCTTATGGCTACACCTTC. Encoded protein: CASTGGAYGYTF.

In DNA form, the CDR3 reads TGTGCCAGCAGCTTATCGGGCGGGACCTACTACGAGCAGTACTTC. Protein product: CASSLSGGTYYEQYF. The gene calls are TRBV7-2 and TRBJ2-7; perhaps TRBD2 as D (6 bases). Looked up from germline, CDR1 is SGHTA and CDR2 is FQGNSA. CDR3 length equals 15 residues. V was cut by 2 bases and J by 3 bases, with 14 bases left in between.

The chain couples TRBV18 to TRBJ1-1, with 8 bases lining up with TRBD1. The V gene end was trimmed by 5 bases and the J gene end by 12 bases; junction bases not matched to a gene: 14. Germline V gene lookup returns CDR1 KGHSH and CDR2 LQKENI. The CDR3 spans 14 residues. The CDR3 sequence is CASSRTRDRTSTFF. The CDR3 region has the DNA TGTGCCAGCTCAAGAACCCGGGACAGGACATCTACTTTCTTT.